Sequencing of this T cell receptor (beta chain) was carried out in a study of shared clonotypes between healthy human individuals. The study's findings and limits: Sharing of clonotypes among donors was expected to vary with sequencing depth.

Germline assignment: CDR1 MRHNA and CDR2 SNTAGT. V trimming: 5 bases; J trimming: 4 bases; junction bases outside the gene matches: 5. The CDR3 sequence is 14 residues long. Notes on this clone: Its specificity is unknown.

Every immunoSEQ plate was one replicate of a subset's evenly spread DNA. Ten immunoSEQ deep assay plates were used by the authors to sequence unsorted PBMC DNA. Authors' processing steps: In the immunoSEQ data, sequences were junction-only and lacked quality scores, so filtering differed. Profiled with immunoSEQ multiplex PCR; TCRdb holds only in-frame clones, not every one. V, J and clone size derive from that table, while D and trimming were established from the DNA sequence. The repertoire consists of 550,000 to 600,000 clones, with just over 75% occurring once and the leading ten covering 9.5% to 15%.

The gene calls are TRBV6-4 and TRBJ2-3; 8 bases line up with TRBD2. This TCR derives from a woman aged 40-49 years in good health. Some clones in this sample may be carry-over from other donors' samples. Sequenced: PBMCs. CDR3 protein: CASSPTSAADTQYF. DNA for the CDR3: TGTGCCAGCAGTCCGACTAGCGCGGCAGATACGCAGTATTTT.